These 12 T cell receptor beta chains originate from one sample sequenced in a study of shared T cell receptors in the human thymus. Clones were sequenced by immunoSEQ multiplex PCR, and TCRdb holds only the in-frame ones, with some missing. The repertoire has hundreds of thousands of clones, approximately 88% of them found once; the top ten carry 0.0095% to 0.011%. These data were also reused for a study on human thymus T cells.

Sample: thymocytes. All receptors derive from a boy less than two years old with a congenital heart defect.

The rearrangement uses TRBV27 and TRBJ2-1; 7 nucleotides match TRBD2. The CDR3 is 18 amino acids. Germline CDR1 and CDR2: MNHEY and SMNVEV (reference sequence). V shed 0 bases and J 8 bases; nucleotides not matched to a gene: 16. The CDR3 bases are TGTGCCAGCAGTTTATCCTCCCCCCTAGCGGCCGGGTGGGATGAGCAGTTCTTC. It is translated as CASSLSSPLAAGWDEQFF.

The rearrangement uses TRBV18 and TRBJ2-1; 7 nucleotides line up with TRBD1. After removal of 1 base from V and 3 bases from J, the junction contained 6 bases not matched to a gene. The CDR3 extends over 16 amino acids. CDR1 is KGHSH and CDR2 is LQKENI in the germline V gene. The chain's CDR3 is CASSPRGTDFYNEQFF. The CDR3 bases are TGTGCCAGCTCACCACGGGGGACAGACTTCTACAATGAGCAGTTCTTC.

The chain uses TRBV25-1 and TRBJ2-3; tentatively, D is TRBD2 (6 bases). The V end lost 11 bases, the J end lost 2 bases, and 17 bases lay between the germline ends. Germline V gives CDR1 MGHDK, CDR2 SYGVNS. CDR3 length equals 14 residues. Here the CDR3 reads CAARGSGDTDTQYF. The CDR3 nucleotides are TGTGCCGCCCGGGGCTCGGGGGACACAGATACGCAGTATTTT.

This clone was detected only a few times. The rearrangement links TRBV5-4 to TRBJ2-7; D may be TRBD1 (6 bases). The V and J ends lost 4 bases and 0 bases respectively, with 14 bases between them. The CDR3 is made up of 15 amino acids. Germline-derived CDR1 and CDR2 are SGHNT and YYREEE (reference sequence). CDR3 loop: CASSPNRELSYEQYF. DNA of the CDR3: TGTGCCAGCAGCCCGAACAGGGAACTCTCCTACGAGCAGTACTTC.

The chain carries TRBV4-3 and TRBJ1-3, with 8 bases matching TRBD1. This CDR3 is 14 amino acids long. The germline V gene encodes CDR1 LGHNA and CDR2 YSLEER. After removal of 6 bases from V and 3 bases from J, the junction contained 4 bases not matched to a gene. CDR3 sequence (DNA): TGCGCCAGCAGAGCCGGGACAGGTGGAAACACCATATATTTT. Protein product: CASRAGTGGNTIYF.

The chain recombines TRBV5-8 with TRBJ1-1, with D hard to call. Trimming took 5 bases from V and 10 from J, leaving 9 bases between them. The CDR3 runs to 10 residues. Germline V gives CDR1 SGHTS, CDR2 YDEGEE. CDR3: CASRGEGAFF. DNA for the CDR3: TGTGCCAGCAGGGGTGAGGGAGCTTTCTTT. Combining the CDR3 with reference TRBV5-8 and TRBJ1-1 gives the whole variable domain EAGVTQSPTHLIKTRGQQATLRCSPISGHTSVYWYQQALGLGLQFLLWYDEGEERNRGNFPPRFSGRQFPNYSSELNVNALELEDSALYLCASRGEGAFFGQGTRLTVV.

The CDR3 loop is CASSLDRGPSDTQYF. In DNA form, the CDR3 reads TGTGCCAGCAGCTTGGACAGGGGACCATCAGATACGCAGTATTTT. The rearrangement links TRBV5-6 to TRBJ2-3, with 7 nucleotides matching TRBD1. CDR1 is SGHDT and CDR2 is YYEEEE in the germline V gene. Germline trimming cut 0 bases from V and 4 bases from J; bases unmatched to any gene: 5. The CDR3 has 15 amino acids.

The V and J genes are TRBV27 and TRBJ2-7, with D unresolved. With 5 bases removed from V and 5 bases from J, the gap between germline ends came to 16 bases. The germline gives CDR1 MNHEY, CDR2 SMNVEV (reference sequence). This CDR3 contains 14 residues. This chain's CDR3 is CASSEVSGMHEQYF. The CDR3 DNA is TGTGCCAGCAGTGAGGTAAGTGGTATGCACGAGCAGTACTTC.

The V and J genes are TRBV14 and TRBJ2-3; the D gene is possibly TRBD2 (6 bases). Germline V lookup: CDR1 SGHDN, CDR2 FVKESK. V lost 1 base and J 2 bases, leaving 19 bases between the germline ends. CDR3 length: 18 amino acids. In DNA, the CDR3 is TGTGCCAGCAGCCAAGTTGGCCCGACTAGATTAATCACAGATACGCAGTATTTT. Its translation is CASSQVGPTRLITDTQYF.

V gene TRBV4-1 combines with J gene TRBJ1-5; a weak D match, TRBD1 (6 bases). The CDR3 runs to 17 residues. Trimming cost V 1 base and J 4 bases, with 17 bases left between them. The germline V gene encodes CDR1 MGHRA and CDR2 YSYEKL. The CDR3: CASSQAPVRGGNQPQHF. The CDR3 coding sequence is TGCGCCAGCAGCCAAGCCCCGGTCAGGGGTGGAAATCAGCCCCAGCATTTT.

This chain uses TRBV27 with TRBJ2-7, with 13 nucleotides matching TRBD2. The V segment lost 5 bases and the J segment 4 bases; nucleotides outside the gene matches: 11. The CDR3 extends over 17 amino acids. The germline CDR1 and CDR2 sequences are MNHEY and SMNVEV (reference sequence). The CDR3 reads CASSPYTTSGRRYEQYF. CDR3 nucleotides: TGTGCCAGCAGTCCGTACACGACTAGCGGGAGGCGGTACGAGCAGTACTTC.

Notes on this clone: The same CDR3 is also encoded by other DNA sequences in this sample. The chain links TRBV27 to TRBJ1-1; D uncertain. CDR1 is MNHEY and CDR2 is SMNVEV in the germline V gene (reference sequence). The CDR3 runs 14 residues. The V and J ends lost 3 bases and 5 bases respectively, with 13 bases between them. CDR3 region: CASSFRGRGTEAFF. The DNA for the CDR3 is TGTGCCAGCAGTTTCCGCGGGCGTGGGACTGAAGCTTTCTTT.